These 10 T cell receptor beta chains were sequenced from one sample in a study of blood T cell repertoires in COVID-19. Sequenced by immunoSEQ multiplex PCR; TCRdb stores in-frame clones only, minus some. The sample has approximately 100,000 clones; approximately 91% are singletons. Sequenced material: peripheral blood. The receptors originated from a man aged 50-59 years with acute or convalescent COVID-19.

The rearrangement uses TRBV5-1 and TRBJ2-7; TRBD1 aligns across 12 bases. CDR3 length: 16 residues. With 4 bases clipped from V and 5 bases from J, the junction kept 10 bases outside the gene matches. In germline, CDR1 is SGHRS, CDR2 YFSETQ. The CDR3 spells CASSPTGTGGLNEQYF. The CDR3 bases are TGCGCCAGCAGCCCGACCGGGACAGGGGGCTTGAACGAGCAGTACTTC.

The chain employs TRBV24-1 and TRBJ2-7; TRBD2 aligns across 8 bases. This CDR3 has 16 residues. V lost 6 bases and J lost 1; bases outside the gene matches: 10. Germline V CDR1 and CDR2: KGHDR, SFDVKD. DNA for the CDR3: TGTGCCACCAGTAGGGTCCGTCGGGGGGGGTCCTACGAGCAGTACTTC. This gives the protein CATSRVRRGGSYEQYF.

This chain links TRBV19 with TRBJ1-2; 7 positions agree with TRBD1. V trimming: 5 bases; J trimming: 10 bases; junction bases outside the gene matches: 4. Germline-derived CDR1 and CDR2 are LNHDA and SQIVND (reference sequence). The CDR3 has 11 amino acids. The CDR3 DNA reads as TGTGCCAGTAGTTCCGAGGGGGCCTACACCTTC. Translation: CASSSEGAYTF.

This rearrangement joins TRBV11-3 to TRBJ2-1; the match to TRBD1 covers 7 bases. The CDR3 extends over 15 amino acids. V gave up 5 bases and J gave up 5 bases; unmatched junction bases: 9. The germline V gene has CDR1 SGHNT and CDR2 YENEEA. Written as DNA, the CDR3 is TGTGCCAGCAGCCGGGACAGCATACCGAACAATGAGCAGTTCTTC. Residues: CASSRDSIPNNEQFF.

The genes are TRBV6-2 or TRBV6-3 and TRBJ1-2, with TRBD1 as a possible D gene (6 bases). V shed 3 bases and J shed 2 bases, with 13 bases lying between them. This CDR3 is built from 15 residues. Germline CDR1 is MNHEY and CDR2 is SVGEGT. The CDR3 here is CASSYLGALNYGYTF. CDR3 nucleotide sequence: TGTGCCAGCAGTTATCTGGGGGCGCTCAACTATGGCTACACCTTC.

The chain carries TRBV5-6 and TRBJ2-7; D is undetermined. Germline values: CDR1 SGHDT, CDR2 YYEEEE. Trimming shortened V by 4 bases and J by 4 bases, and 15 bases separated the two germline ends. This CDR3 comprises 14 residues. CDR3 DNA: TGTGCCAGCAGCCCGATCGGTTTGGTGTACGAGCAGTACTTC. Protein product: CASSPIGLVYEQYF.

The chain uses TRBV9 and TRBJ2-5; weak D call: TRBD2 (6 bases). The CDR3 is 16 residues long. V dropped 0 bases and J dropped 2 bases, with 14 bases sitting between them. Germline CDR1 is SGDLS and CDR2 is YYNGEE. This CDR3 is CASSVGEGSGQETQYF. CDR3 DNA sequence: TGTGCCAGCAGCGTAGGGGAAGGGAGCGGGCAAGAGACCCAGTACTTC.

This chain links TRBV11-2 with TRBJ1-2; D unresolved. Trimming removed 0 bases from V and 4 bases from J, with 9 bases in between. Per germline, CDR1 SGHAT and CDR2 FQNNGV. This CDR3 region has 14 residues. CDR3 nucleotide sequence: TGTGCCAGCAGCTTAGAGGCTCGCTTCTATGGCTACACCTTC. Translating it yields CASSLEARFYGYTF.

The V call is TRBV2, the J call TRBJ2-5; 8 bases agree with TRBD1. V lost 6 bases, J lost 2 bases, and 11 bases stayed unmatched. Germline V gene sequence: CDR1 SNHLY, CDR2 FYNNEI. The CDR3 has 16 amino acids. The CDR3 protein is CASRKLGTGDQETQYF. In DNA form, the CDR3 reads TGTGCCAGCAGGAAACTTGGGACAGGTGATCAAGAGACCCAGTACTTC.

The CDR3 DNA follows: TGTGCCAGCAGCGCTACAGGGGTGGCCACTGAAGCTTTCTTT. Its translation is CASSATGVATEAFF. The chain recombines TRBV2 with TRBJ1-1, with 7 nucleotides matching TRBD1. The trim removed 6 bases at V and 4 bases at J, leaving 8 bases unmatched. This CDR3 has 14 residues. Germline CDR1 and CDR2: SNHLY and FYNNEI.